This TCR beta chain came from a study of neurological immune-mediated disorders. Study-wide results and caveats: Expanded clones shared no identical CDR3 amino acid sequences across subjects, which suggested private TCR-beta repertoires in all groups.

Sorted libraries came from 1 million CD4+ or CD8+ T cells. MiXCR, run by TCRdb on the 5' RACE reads, gives a single entry per CDR3 protein. This sample has under 50,000 distinct CDR3 sequences; approximately 10% occur once, and the top ten carry around 3.9%. The CDR3 runs to 13 residues. Germline V CDR1 and CDR2: DFQATT, SNEGSKA (reference sequence). Trimming pared 0 bases from V and 8 bases from J, leaving 13 bases between. This clonotype was seen repeatedly, ten times or more. Its antigen is not known. Sequencing was performed on CD4+ T cells from blood. The TCR originated in a woman aged 30 to 39 with HTLV-1-associated myelopathy (HAM/TSP). The rearrangement uses TRBV20-1 and TRBJ1-2, with D maybe TRBD1 (5 bases). The CDR3 region is CSARDRPGRGYTF. The CDR3, as DNA: TGCAGTGCTAGAGATCGCCCAGGGCGAGGCTACACCTTC.